This record looks at one TCR beta chain sequence and its context. This sample was taken from a study of shared clonotypes between healthy human individuals. Profiled with immunoSEQ multiplex PCR; TCRdb holds only in-frame clones, not every one. Altogether roughly 400,000 clones are present, approximately 97% being singletons, with the ten largest covering around 0.3%. Sequencing used memory CD8+ T cells sorted from blood. Subset reported: CD45RO+ cells pooled with CCR7-negative TemRA cells. The TCR originated in a man aged 25-45 years in good health.

The CDR3 loop reads CASSGGQHYEQYF. The DNA of the CDR3 is TGCGCCAGCAGCGGTGGACAGCACTACGAGCAGTACTTC. This chain links TRBV5-1 with TRBJ2-7, with a possible D match to TRBD1 (6 bases). CDR1 and CDR2 (germline): SGHRS, YFSETQ. Trimming took 4 bases from V and 3 from J, leaving 11 bases between them. CDR3 length equals 13 residues.